This TCR beta chain originates from a study of cytomegalovirus exposure and HLA in healthy donors. Whole-study results and caveats: By HLA locus, TCR association rates varied in a later analysis, with DRB1 showing the most and HLA-C the fewest.

On this clone itself: Its antigen is still unknown.

Primers for the PCR totalled 60 Vbeta and 13 Jbeta. Here immunoSEQ multiplex PCR was the method, and the copy in TCRdb shows in-frame clones only, minus some. Of about 110,000 clones detected, about 73% appear once; the ten largest clones hold 1% to 1.5%. This CDR3 spans 14 amino acids. Germline CDR1 LNHDA, CDR2 SQIVND (reference sequence). Between the trimmed V and J ends, which lost 3 bases and 5 bases, there was a span of 11 bases. Sequenced material: PBMCs. The chain joins TRBV19 to TRBJ2-1; the D gene is possibly TRBD1 (5 bases). This clonotype was obtained from a woman in her 30s in good health and CMV-seronegative. As DNA, the CDR3 is TGTGCCAGTAGTATTCTGGACACTAACAATGAGCAGTTCTTC. It is translated as CASSILDTNNEQFF.